The 18 T cell receptor beta chains listed next were all sequenced from one sample in a study of control samples from healthy donors and cancer patients. The repertoire was sequenced with immunoSEQ multiplex PCR; TCRdb's copy has only in-frame clones and lacks some. The sample carries around 97,000 clones, 85% to 90% recorded once. Sequenced: PBMCs. All receptors derive from a man aged 60 to 75 with lung cancer.

The CDR3 region has the DNA TGTGCCAGCTCACTTCAGGGTGAAGAGACCCAGTACTTC. This encodes CASSLQGEETQYF. V and J are TRBV18 and TRBJ2-5; a possible D gene is TRBD1 (5 bases). In germline, CDR1 is KGHSH, CDR2 LQKENI. The CDR3 has 13 residues. The V end was cut by 4 bases, the J end by 3 bases, with 9 bases between.

The rearrangement joins TRBV27 to TRBJ1-2; D call uncertain. V was cut by 5 bases and J by 0 bases, with 13 bases left in between. This CDR3 contains 15 residues. Germline CDR1 reads MNHEY; CDR2 reads SMNVEV (reference sequence). The CDR3 coding sequence is TGTGCCAGCAGTCGAAGCCCGGGAGCTAACTATGGCTACACCTTC. Translating it yields CASSRSPGANYGYTF.

This chain joins TRBV18 and TRBJ1-5; D is unclear. This CDR3 is 16 amino acids long. V lost 3 bases, J lost 2 bases, and 14 bases lay in between. Germline assignment: CDR1 KGHSH and CDR2 LQKENI. The CDR3 nucleotides are TGTGCCAGCTCACCGCCGTCCATTTCCCGCAATCAGCCCCAGCATTTT. Translation: CASSPPSISRNQPQHF.

CDR3 residues: CASSLISAGVYGYTF. The CDR3 region has the DNA TGTGCCAGCAGCCTGATCTCGGCTGGGGTGTATGGCTACACCTTC. The chain combines TRBV5-6 with TRBJ1-2; no firm D call. From germline, CDR1 is SGHDT and CDR2 YYEEEE. There are 15 residues in the CDR3. The V end was cut by 4 bases, the J end by 5 bases, with 18 bases between.

This clone was recorded once. V and J are TRBV18 and TRBJ2-2; no clear D gene. The V end was cut by 3 bases, the J end by 1 base, with 9 bases between. CDR1 is KGHSH and CDR2 is LQKENI in the germline V gene. The CDR3 is made up of 15 amino acids. The CDR3 DNA follows: TGTGCCAGCTCACCCACGAGGCTGAACACCGGGGAGCTGTTTTTT. Its protein product is CASSPTRLNTGELFF. Full variable domain (remainder filled in from reference TRBV18 and TRBJ2-2): NAGVMQNPRHLVRRRGQEARLRCSPMKGHSHVYWYRQLPEEGLKFMVYLQKENIIDESGMPKERFSAEFPKEGPSILRIQQVVRGDSAAYFCASSPTRLNTGELFFGEGSRLTVL.

This clone was seen a single time. This rearrangement joins TRBV18 to TRBJ1-3; D not resolved. The V gene lost 3 bases and the J gene lost 3 bases, with 0 bases spanning the gap. Germline V gene lookup returns CDR1 KGHSH and CDR2 LQKENI. There are 11 residues in the CDR3. The CDR3 DNA is TGTGCCAGCTCACCTGGAAACACCATATATTTT. Protein sequence: CASSPGNTIYF.

This chain connects TRBV2 to TRBJ2-2; TRBD1 aligns across 7 bases. The CDR3 length is 14 residues. Per germline, CDR1 SNHLY and CDR2 FYNNEI. Trimming at V came to 5 bases and at J to 5 bases, leaving 5 bases not matched to a gene. The CDR3 loop is CASSSTGWTGELFF. In DNA form, the CDR3 reads TGTGCCAGCAGTTCGACAGGGTGGACCGGGGAGCTGTTTTTT.

This chain links TRBV11-3 with TRBJ1-1; TRBD1 agrees at 7 bases. The CDR3 sequence is 16 residues long. CDR1 is SGHNT and CDR2 is YENEEA in the germline V gene. The trim removed 4 bases at V and 7 bases at J, leaving 15 bases unmatched. The CDR3, as DNA: TGTGCCAGCAGCTCGATAAGCGGGACAGTATTAAATGAAGCTTTCTTT. Its protein is CASSSISGTVLNEAFF. Looking up the rest from reference TRBV11-3 and TRBJ1-1 gives the full variable domain: EAGVVQSPRYKIIEKKQPVAFWCNPISGHNTLYWYLQNLGQGPELLIRYENEEAVDDSQLPKDRFSAERLKGVDSTLKIQPAELGDSAVYLCASSSISGTVLNEAFFGQGTRLTVV.

J is TRBJ2-5 and V is TRBV7-9, with D unclear. Germline CDR1 reads SEHNR; CDR2 reads FQNEAQ (reference sequence). Trimming cost V 1 base and J 5 bases, with 5 bases left between them. This CDR3 contains 12 residues. CDR3 region: CASSLGRETQYF. CDR3 sequence (DNA): TGTGCCAGCAGCTTAGGGCGGGAGACCCAGTACTTC.

This clone was detected a few times. CDR3 sequence reads: CASSWGGSGQPQHF. The CDR3 DNA sequence: TGTGCCAGCAGCTGGGGGGGCTCGGGTCAGCCCCAGCATTTT. The J gene is TRBJ1-5, the V gene TRBV7-2; D perhaps matches TRBD1 (6 bases). CDR3 length equals 14 residues. Germline CDR1 SGHTA, CDR2 FQGNSA. Trimming removed 4 bases at V and 6 bases at J, with 13 bases between.

The chain is built from TRBV19 and TRBJ2-2; perhaps TRBD2 as D (5 bases). The CDR3 sequence is 16 residues long. CDR1 and CDR2 from the germline V gene are LNHDA and SQIVND (reference sequence). V lost 3 bases and J 2 bases, leaving 13 bases between the germline ends. The DNA of the CDR3 is TGTGCCAGTAGTATCTATGGCGGGTCAAACACCGGGGAGCTGTTTTTT. Its translation is CASSIYGGSNTGELFF.

CDR3 loop: CASSLSGGGYNEQFF. The CDR3 nucleotides read TGTGCCAGCAGCTTAAGCGGGGGTGGCTACAATGAGCAGTTCTTC. V gene TRBV7-2 combines with J gene TRBJ2-1; 8 bases fit TRBD2. The CDR3 runs to 15 residues. The germline V gene has CDR1 SGHTA and CDR2 FQGNSA. Trimming removed 2 bases from V and 3 bases from J; junction bases left unmatched: 3. The complete variable domain, with remaining parts taken from reference TRBV7-2 and TRBJ2-1, reads GAGVSQSPSNKVTEKGKDVELRCDPISGHTALYWYRQSLGQGLEFLIYFQGNSAPDKSGLPSDRFSAERTGGSVSTLTIQRTQQEDSAVYLCASSLSGGGYNEQFFGPGTRLTVL.

CDR3 in DNA: TGCGCCAGCAGCCACCTTGACCCGGAAGCCTATGGCTACACCTTC. It translates to CASSHLDPEAYGYTF. The chain couples TRBV4-1 to TRBJ1-2; D ambiguous. The CDR3 totals 15 residues. Looked up from germline, CDR1 is MGHRA and CDR2 is YSYEKL. V was shortened by 3 bases and J by 4 bases, with 15 bases between the two germline ends.

The gene calls are TRBV6-5 and TRBJ1-5; no clear D gene. V shed 5 bases and J shed 4 bases, with 6 bases lying between them. Germline CDR1 is MNHEY and CDR2 is SVGAGI. The CDR3 consists of 12 residues. The CDR3 DNA is TGTGCCAGCAGTCACAGTAATCAGCCCCAGCATTTT. The encoded protein is CASSHSNQPQHF.

This chain uses TRBV10-3 with TRBJ1-2; 9 bases agree with TRBD1. Germline assignment: CDR1 ENHRY and CDR2 SYGVKD. After removal of 6 bases from V and 1 base from J, the junction contained 12 bases not matched to a gene. The CDR3 is made up of 17 amino acids. The DNA for the CDR3 is TGTGCCATCAGCCCCGGGACAGGGAGGGGATTTAACTATGGCTACACCTTC. It is translated as CAISPGTGRGFNYGYTF.

V usage is TRBV7-3 and J usage is TRBJ2-2; D is undetermined. The CDR3 extends over 12 amino acids. The V gene's germline CDR1 is SGHTA and CDR2 FQGTGA. With 6 bases removed from V and 6 bases from J, the gap between germline ends came to 8 bases. The chain's CDR3 is CASSRRSGELFF. Written as DNA, the CDR3 is TGTGCCAGCAGTCGTAGATCCGGGGAGCTGTTTTTT.

The gene calls are TRBV7-8 and TRBJ1-1; weak D call: TRBD1 (5 bases). Germline loops: CDR1 SGHVS, CDR2 FQNEAQ. V gave up 4 bases and J gave up 10 bases, with 16 bases separating them. This CDR3 is 13 amino acids long. The CDR3 region is CASSSGGGSTAFF. The CDR3 bases are TGTGCCAGCAGCTCTGGGGGGGGAAGTACAGCTTTCTTT.

The chain couples TRBV6-5 to TRBJ1-2; D is undetermined. V lost 5 bases to trimming and J lost 8 bases, with 15 bases between them. Per the germline V gene, CDR1 is MNHEY and CDR2 is SVGAGI. The CDR3 contains 13 residues. The CDR3 DNA sequence: TGTGCCAGCAGTCAACCGGACTCGGGAGGCTACACCTTC. Translated: CASSQPDSGGYTF.